The 21 T cell receptor beta chains reported below all come from one sample, sequenced in a study of vaccination and CD4 T cells after COVID-19. Documented treatment: roughly 11-day PBMC culture with coronavirus spike peptide pools or control peptides (ViraFEST assay). These receptors' antigens are unknown. Oncomine TCR Beta short-read sequencing was applied to DNA from cultured CD4+ T cells. TCRdb re-called the PCR reads with MiXCR, one entry per CDR3 protein. This sample has 20,000 or so distinct CDR3 sequences; about 60% occur once, and the top ten carry roughly 8%. The specimen sequenced was CD4+ T cells from blood, cultured in vitro. Source of these receptors: a human donor who had recovered from COVID-19.

The rearrangement uses TRBV4-1 and TRBJ1-2, with TRBD1 matching 8 bases. The CDR3 is made up of 15 amino acids. Per the germline V gene, CDR1 is MGHRA and CDR2 is YSYEKL. The junction had 10 bases not matched to a gene; V was cut back by 3 bases and J by 7 bases. This CDR3 is CASSHLLQGVAGYTF. The CDR3 DNA is TGCGCCAGCAGCCACCTCCTACAGGGGGTGGCTGGCTACACCTTC.

This clonotype was observed once. The chain links TRBV27 to TRBJ1-1; D ambiguous. Germline V gives CDR1 MNHEY, CDR2 SMNVEV (reference sequence). This CDR3 contains 12 residues. The V end was cut by 4 bases, the J end by 3 bases, with 6 bases between. The CDR3 DNA reads as TGTGCCAGCAGTTCGGTAGACACTGAAGCTTTCTTT. Amino acid sequence: CASSSVDTEAFF.

The count of this clonotype is one. V usage is TRBV6-1 and J usage is TRBJ2-7; tentative D call: TRBD1 (6 bases). Per the germline V gene, CDR1 is MNHNS and CDR2 is SASEGT. This CDR3 comprises 13 residues. V was pared by 6 bases and J by 6 bases, with 15 bases between. The CDR3 sequence: CASRKGLQGEQYF. The CDR3 DNA sequence: TGTGCCAGCAGAAAGGGGTTACAGGGCGAGCAGTACTTC.

The J gene is TRBJ1-4, the V gene TRBV10-3, with D hard to call. The CDR3 contains 11 residues. CDR1 and CDR2 from the germline V gene are ENHRY and SYGVKD. Trimming pared 6 bases from V and 5 bases from J, leaving 4 bases between. This CDR3 is CAIRGNEKLFF. The CDR3 DNA is TGTGCCATCAGGGGGAATGAAAAACTGTTTTTT.

J is TRBJ1-3 and V is TRBV20-1; D is uncertain. V lost 7 bases and J 3 bases, leaving 13 bases between the germline ends. The CDR3 totals 13 residues. The germline V gene has CDR1 DFQATT and CDR2 SNEGSKA (reference sequence). The CDR3 sequence is CSVEMSGGNTIYF. In DNA, the CDR3 is TGCAGTGTGGAAATGTCAGGTGGAAACACCATATATTTT.

The chain joins TRBV6-1 to TRBJ1-2, with 7 bases lining up with TRBD1. CDR1 is MNHNS, CDR2 SASEGT, per germline. The CDR3 runs 14 residues. Unmatched junction bases numbered 4, after V lost 4 bases and J lost 2 bases. The CDR3 loop reads CASSVGRGNYGYTF. The CDR3 DNA reads TGTGCCAGCAGTGTGGGCAGGGGGAACTATGGCTACACCTTC.

J is TRBJ2-2 and V is TRBV4-3, with D unclear. Trimming cost V 0 bases and J 6 bases, with 14 bases left between them. Germline V gene sequence: CDR1 LGHNA, CDR2 YSLEER. CDR3 length: 16 residues. The chain's CDR3 is CASSQDPPNGAGELFF. In DNA form, the CDR3 reads TGCGCCAGCAGCCAAGATCCCCCGAATGGTGCCGGGGAGCTGTTTTTT.

The V call is TRBV3-1, the J call TRBJ2-1; D is uncertain. Trimming pared 5 bases from V and 7 bases from J, leaving 12 bases between. The CDR3 extends over 13 amino acids. CDR1 is LGHDT and CDR2 is YNNKEL in the germline V gene (reference sequence). The CDR3 DNA reads TGTGCCAGCAGCGCCTCTTTCGGGAATGAGCAGTTCTTC. Its translation is CASSASFGNEQFF.

The chain carries TRBV6-4 and TRBJ2-5; D is perhaps TRBD2 (5 bases). Trimming cost V 2 bases and J 5 bases, with 18 bases left between them. Germline V CDR1 and CDR2: MRHNA, SNTAGT. This CDR3 is built from 16 residues. CDR3 nucleotides: TGTGCCAGCAGTGACAGGGCCTTTCGGGATGTGGAGACCCAGTACTTC. Its protein is CASSDRAFRDVETQYF.

This rearrangement joins TRBV12-3 or TRBV12-4 to TRBJ1-5; D not resolved. The V end lost 3 bases, the J end lost 0 bases, and 9 bases lay between the germline ends. There are 15 residues in the CDR3. This CDR3 is CASSFGPYSNQPQHF. As DNA, the CDR3 is TGTGCCAGCAGTTTTGGACCCTATAGCAATCAGCCCCAGCATTTT.

The rearrangement joins TRBV24-1 to TRBJ2-2, with 14 bases lining up with TRBD2. Germline CDR1 and CDR2: KGHDR and SFDVKD. Unmatched junction bases numbered 7, after V lost 9 bases and J lost 5 bases. The CDR3 runs 16 residues. The CDR3 nucleotides are TGTGCCACCTCGGGACTAGCGGGAGTAAGGACCGGGGAGCTGTTTTTT. Translating gives CATSGLAGVRTGELFF.

This clonotype occurred a few times. V usage is TRBV6-1 and J usage is TRBJ1-1; 12 bases map to TRBD1. This CDR3 is built from 16 residues. Germline values: CDR1 MNHNS, CDR2 SASEGT. Unmatched junction bases numbered 8, after V lost 5 bases and J lost 4 bases. The CDR3 DNA reads TGTGCCAGCAGTCCGGGACAGGGGGCTACGAGCACTGAAGCTTTCTTT. Translation: CASSPGQGATSTEAFF.

The table lists this clonotype with a few counts. This chain uses TRBV6-5 with TRBJ2-3, with a weak D call TRBD1 (5 bases). The CDR3 has 13 residues. With 2 bases removed from V and 6 bases from J, the gap between germline ends came to 9 bases. Germline V gives CDR1 MNHEY, CDR2 SVGAGI. The DNA of the CDR3 is TGTGCCAGCAGTTACCAGGGTAGGGATACGCAGTATTTT. Protein sequence: CASSYQGRDTQYF.

The CDR3 DNA reads TGCAGTGCTAGAGGAGGAGGCAGGACTGACTCCTACGAGCAGTACTTC. This sequence encodes CSARGGGRTDSYEQYF. This chain joins TRBV20-1 and TRBJ2-7, with TRBD2 as a possible D gene (5 bases). CDR1 and CDR2 from the germline V gene are DFQATT and SNEGSKA (reference sequence). V shed 1 base and J shed 0 bases, with 16 bases lying between them. This CDR3 comprises 16 residues.

The V and J genes are TRBV20-1 and TRBJ2-7; possible D gene TRBD2, 6 bases. CDR1 and CDR2 (germline): DFQATT, SNEGSKA (reference sequence). The CDR3 contains 15 residues. V lost 6 bases, J lost 0 bases, and 18 bases lay in between. CDR3 in DNA: TGCAGTGCCCCCCGGAGCGGGCCCAGCTCCTACGAGCAGTACTTC. Translation: CSAPRSGPSSYEQYF.

This clonotype was seen a handful of times. V is TRBV7-3 and J is TRBJ1-2; no clear D. The CDR3 sequence is 15 residues long. Trimming took off 6 bases at V and 0 bases at J, with 14 bases between the two ends. Germline CDR1 is SGHTA and CDR2 is FQGTGA. CDR3 in DNA: TGTGCCAGCAGAGAATCCCGGGAGTCTAACTATGGCTACACCTTC. Its protein product is CASRESRESNYGYTF.

The chain couples TRBV7-9 to TRBJ1-6; TRBD1 is a possible D gene (5 bases). V gave up 5 bases and J gave up 6 bases, with 11 bases separating them. Looked up from germline, CDR1 is SEHNR and CDR2 is FQNEAQ (reference sequence). The CDR3 extends over 14 amino acids. The chain's CDR3 is CASSTRVLNSPLHF. CDR3 nucleotides: TGTGCCAGCAGCACCAGGGTTCTTAATTCACCCCTCCACTTT.

In its sample, this clonotype was seen a few times. The V and J genes are TRBV2 and TRBJ2-5; D remains unclear. Trimming shortened V by 7 bases and J by 0 bases, and 6 bases separated the two germline ends. Germline V gives CDR1 SNHLY, CDR2 FYNNEI. The CDR3 totals 12 residues. This CDR3 is CASNWDQETQYF. In nucleotides, the CDR3 is TGTGCCAGCAACTGGGACCAAGAGACCCAGTACTTC.

CDR3 in amino acids: CASRGSILAGGLETQYF. The CDR3 DNA sequence: TGCGCCAGCAGGGGGTCGATTCTAGCGGGAGGCCTAGAGACCCAGTACTTC. The chain couples TRBV5-1 to TRBJ2-5; TRBD2 aligns across 11 bases. This CDR3 has 17 residues. Looked up from germline, CDR1 is SGHRS and CDR2 is YFSETQ. V shed 5 bases, J shed 4 bases, and the junction held 13 bases outside the gene matches. Full variable domain (missing parts from reference TRBV5-1 and TRBJ2-5): KAGVTQTPRYLIKTRGQQVTLSCSPISGHRSVSWYQQTPGQGLQFLFEYFSETQRNKGNFPGRFSGRQFSNSRSEMNVSTLELGDSALYLCASRGSILAGGLETQYFGPGTRLLVL.

The V gene is TRBV20-1, the J gene TRBJ2-2, with a possible D match to TRBD1 (6 bases). The ends were cut back, 3 bases at V and 4 bases at J, with 15 bases in the middle. CDR3 length: 15 amino acids. Germline CDR1 is DFQATT and CDR2 is SNEGSKA (reference sequence). The CDR3 sequence: CSASLRQVGTGELFF. CDR3 DNA sequence: TGCAGTGCTAGTCTCAGACAGGTTGGCACCGGGGAGCTGTTTTTT.

The V gene is TRBV6-1, the J gene TRBJ1-4; 7 positions match TRBD1. The germline gives CDR1 MNHNS, CDR2 SASEGT. The CDR3 length is 13 residues. The J segment lost 6 bases and the V segment lost 6 bases, leaving 4 bases of the junction unmatched. The CDR3 DNA is TGTGCCAGCAGGGGACAGCCCCATGAAAAACTGTTTTTT. Translating it yields CASRGQPHEKLFF.